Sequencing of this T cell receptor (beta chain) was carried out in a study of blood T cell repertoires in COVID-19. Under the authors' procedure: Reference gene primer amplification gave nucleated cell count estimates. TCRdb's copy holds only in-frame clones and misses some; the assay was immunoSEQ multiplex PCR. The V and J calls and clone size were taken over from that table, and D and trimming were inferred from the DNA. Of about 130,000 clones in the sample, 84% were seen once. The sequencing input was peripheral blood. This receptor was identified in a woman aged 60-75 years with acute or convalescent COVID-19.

CDR3 amino acids: CASSPGDSNYGYTF. As DNA, the CDR3 is TGTGCCAGCTCTCCCGGGGACAGTAACTATGGCTACACCTTC. This rearrangement joins TRBV18 to TRBJ1-2; 7 nucleotides line up with TRBD1. Germline V gene lookup returns CDR1 KGHSH and CDR2 LQKENI. The CDR3 covers 14 residues. Trimming took 6 bases from V and 1 from J; bases not matched to a gene: 5.